This TCR beta chain originates from a study of T cell repertoires in cytomegalovirus infection. Study-level results: The response measured ex vivo was dominated by TCR beta clonotypes (HLA-C-restricted and CMV-specific).

After removal of 5 bases from V and 2 bases from J, the junction contained 9 bases not matched to a gene. The CDR3 runs to 16 residues. The germline gives CDR1 MDHEN, CDR2 SYDVKM. Worth noting for this clonotype: No antigen is known for it.

MiXCR was run by TCRdb on the reads, yielding one entry per CDR3 protein. The table records about 260,000 distinct CDR3 sequences, approximately 14% of them present only once. The TCR was taken from a human donor in good health (CMV status not recorded). Some clones in this sample may be carry-over from other donors' samples. The chain couples TRBV28 to TRBJ2-3; 8 bases map to TRBD1. The sample was PBMCs. The CDR3 sequence is CASSPLGQVATDTQYF. In DNA, the CDR3 is TGTGCCAGCAGTCCACTGGGACAGGTGGCCACAGATACGCAGTATTTT.